Many counts were recorded for the clone carrying this TCR beta chain. The antigen remains undetermined. Subjects aged 18 to 65 presented with newly diagnosed hyperthyroidism of less than 2 months' duration. Clinical symptoms, serum thyroxine, TRAb, thyroid ultrasound and orbital computed tomography informed diagnoses. The entry originates in a study of T cells in Graves' hyperthyroidism and ophthalmopathy. Germline V gives CDR1 SNHLY, CDR2 FYNNEI. CDR3 length equals 15 residues. V gave up 3 bases and J gave up 1 base; unmatched junction bases: 5. Study findings and constraints: Most clonotypes that expanded in the thyroid above 0.001 also showed up in blood.

Amplified regions were TCR beta CDR3 sequences from RNA transcripts. During a first-round RT-PCR of the TCR CDR3, the HTBI primer set was used. One entry per CDR3 protein results from TCRdb running MiXCR on the multiplex PCR reads. The profile shows around 400,000 distinct CDR3 sequences, 15% to 18% of them singletons. The J gene is TRBJ2-5, the V gene TRBV2; the match to TRBD1 covers 7 bases. This receptor was obtained from a woman younger than 30 with Graves' hyperthyroidism that later progressed to Graves' ophthalmopathy. Sequencing was carried out using blood. DNA of the CDR3: TGTGCCAGCAGTGAGTGGAGACAGGGCCAAGAGACCCAGTACTTC. This sequence encodes CASSEWRQGQETQYF.